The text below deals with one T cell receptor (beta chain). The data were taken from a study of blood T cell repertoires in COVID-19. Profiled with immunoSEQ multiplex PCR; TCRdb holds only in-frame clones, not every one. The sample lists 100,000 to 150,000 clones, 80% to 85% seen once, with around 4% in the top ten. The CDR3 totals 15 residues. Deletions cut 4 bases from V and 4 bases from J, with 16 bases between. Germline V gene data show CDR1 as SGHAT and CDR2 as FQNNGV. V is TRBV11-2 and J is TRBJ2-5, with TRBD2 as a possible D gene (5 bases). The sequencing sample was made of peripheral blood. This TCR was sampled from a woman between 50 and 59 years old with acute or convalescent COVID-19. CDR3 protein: CASSSNEGRGETQYF. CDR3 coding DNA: TGTGCCAGCAGCTCCAACGAGGGTCGGGGAGAGACCCAGTACTTC. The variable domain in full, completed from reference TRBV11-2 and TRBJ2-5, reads EAGVAQSPRYKIIEKRQSVAFWCNPISGHATLYWYQQILGQGPKLLIQFQNNGVVDDSQLPKDRFSAERLKGVDSTLKIQPAKLEDSAVYLCASSSNEGRGETQYFGPGTRLLVL.